These T cell receptor beta chains were read from a single sample in a study of blood T cell repertoires in COVID-19. Profiled with immunoSEQ multiplex PCR; TCRdb holds only in-frame clones, not every one. The sample lists under 250,000 clones, around three quarters occurring once. Sequenced: peripheral blood. Receptors originate from a woman between 65 and 79 years old with acute or convalescent COVID-19. The CDR3 runs from the conserved cysteine through the conserved F or W. The D gene is left open where the match is weak. A row's size may be missing; if present it is once, few, many or a size class.

v_gene: TRBV5-6; j_gene: TRBJ1-2; abundance: -; d_gene: TRBD1; CDR3nt: TGTGCCAGCAGCCAGGGACAGCCTTATGGCTACACCTTC; CDR3aa: CASSQGQPYGYTF
v_gene: TRBV10-3; j_gene: TRBJ1-2; abundance: -; d_gene: TRBD1; CDR3nt: TGTGCCATCAGTGAGTCGAGAGGACAGGGGACTGGCTACACCTTC; CDR3aa: CAISESRGQGTGYTF
v_gene: TRBV12-3/TRBV12-4; j_gene: TRBJ2-3; abundance: few; d_gene: -; CDR3nt: TGTGCCAGCAGCGTAACAGGTGGAGATACGCAGTATTTT; CDR3aa: CASSVTGGDTQYF
v_gene: TRBV7-9; j_gene: TRBJ1-2; abundance: -; d_gene: TRBD1; CDR3nt: TGTGCCAGCAGCTCCCACCGGGACAGGGGATATGGCTACACCTTC; CDR3aa: CASSSHRDRGYGYTF
v_gene: TRBV5-4; j_gene: TRBJ1-1; abundance: -; d_gene: TRBD1; CDR3nt: TGTGCCAGCAGCTGGGACAGGGGAAGCACTGAAGCTTTCTTT; CDR3aa: CASSWDRGSTEAFF
v_gene: TRBV7-2; j_gene: TRBJ2-1; abundance: -; d_gene: -; CDR3nt: TGTGCCAGCAGCTTTACCGGGACAAGGATCTCCTACAATGAGCAGTTCTTC; CDR3aa: CASSFTGTRISYNEQFF
v_gene: TRBV11-2; j_gene: TRBJ2-3; abundance: -; d_gene: TRBD1; CDR3nt: TGTGCCAGCAGCTTAGACAGGGGGCGCACAGATACGCAGTATTTT; CDR3aa: CASSLDRGRTDTQYF
v_gene: TRBV6-1; j_gene: TRBJ1-6; abundance: -; d_gene: -; CDR3nt: TGTGCCAGCAGTGAAGCGGCGGGAGTCAATTCACCCCTCCACTTT; CDR3aa: CASSEAAGVNSPLHF
v_gene: TRBV2; j_gene: TRBJ2-3; abundance: -; d_gene: TRBD1; CDR3nt: TGTGCCAGCCGAGGACAGGGGTTTTCAGATACGCAGTATTTT; CDR3aa: CASRGQGFSDTQYF
v_gene: TRBV9; j_gene: TRBJ2-1; abundance: -; d_gene: -; CDR3nt: TGTGCCAGCAGCGTTAGCTGGGACAATGAGCAGTTCTTC; CDR3aa: CASSVSWDNEQFF
v_gene: TRBV5-4; j_gene: TRBJ1-4; abundance: -; d_gene: -; CDR3nt: TGTGCCAGCAGCTTCTACAGGGTGGGTGGAAATGAAAAACTGTTTTTT; CDR3aa: CASSFYRVGGNEKLFF
v_gene: TRBV7-9; j_gene: TRBJ2-5; abundance: -; d_gene: TRBD2; CDR3nt: TGTGCCAGCAGCTTACTGGGGACTAGTGAAGAGACCCAGTACTTC; CDR3aa: CASSLLGTSEETQYF
v_gene: TRBV7-2; j_gene: TRBJ2-2; abundance: -; d_gene: TRBD1; CDR3nt: TGTGCCAGCAGCCGGGACAGGAACACCGGGGAGCTGTTTTTT; CDR3aa: CASSRDRNTGELFF
v_gene: TRBV20-1; j_gene: TRBJ2-3; abundance: -; d_gene: -; CDR3nt: TGCAGTGCCTATATGAATACGCAGTATTTT; CDR3aa: CSAYMNTQYF
v_gene: TRBV18; j_gene: TRBJ2-7; abundance: -; d_gene: -; CDR3nt: TGTGCCAGCTCACCAGTACAGACATCCTACGAGCAGTACTTC; CDR3aa: CASSPVQTSYEQYF
v_gene: TRBV15; j_gene: TRBJ2-1; abundance: -; d_gene: -; CDR3nt: TGTGCCACCAGCGCCCGACACGACGACTACAATGAGCAGTTCTTC; CDR3aa: CATSARHDDYNEQFF
v_gene: TRBV18; j_gene: TRBJ1-3; abundance: -; d_gene: TRBD1; CDR3nt: TGTGCCAGCTCACCCGGGACAGGGGGCGCGAACTCTGGAAACACCATATATTTT; CDR3aa: CASSPGTGGANSGNTIYF
v_gene: TRBV7-9; j_gene: TRBJ2-7; abundance: few; d_gene: TRBD2; CDR3nt: TGTGCCGGAGAGCGGGGCTCCTACGAGCAGTACTTC; CDR3aa: CAGERGSYEQYF
v_gene: TRBV7-2; j_gene: TRBJ2-3; abundance: -; d_gene: -; CDR3nt: TGTGCCAGCAGCTGGGCTCTCACAGATACGCAGTATTTT; CDR3aa: CASSWALTDTQYF
v_gene: TRBV19; j_gene: TRBJ2-5; abundance: -; d_gene: TRBD2; CDR3nt: TGTGCCAGTAGTTCGCGGACTAGCGGGGGGCCTCAAGAGACCCAGTACTTC; CDR3aa: CASSSRTSGGPQETQYF
v_gene: TRBV7-8; j_gene: TRBJ2-7; abundance: -; d_gene: -; CDR3nt: TGTGCCAGCAGCTCATACCGCCGAGGCTCCAGCTCCTACGAGCAGTACTTC; CDR3aa: CASSSYRRGSSSYEQYF
v_gene: TRBV2; j_gene: TRBJ2-5; abundance: -; d_gene: -; CDR3nt: TGTGCCAGCAGCCTAAACCAAGAGACCCAGTACTTC; CDR3aa: CASSLNQETQYF
v_gene: TRBV5-1; j_gene: TRBJ1-3; abundance: -; d_gene: TRBD1; CDR3nt: TGCGCCAGCAGCCCCTCTCTGACAGGGACCTCTGGAAACACCATATATTTT; CDR3aa: CASSPSLTGTSGNTIYF
v_gene: TRBV29-1; j_gene: TRBJ1-6; abundance: -; d_gene: TRBD1; CDR3nt: TGCAGCGTTAGGACAGGTTATAATTCACCCCTCCACTTT; CDR3aa: CSVRTGYNSPLHF
v_gene: TRBV5-1; j_gene: TRBJ2-1; abundance: once; d_gene: -; CDR3nt: TGCGCCAGCAGCTTGGGAGACGATCAGGATGAGCAGTTCTTC; CDR3aa: CASSLGDDQDEQFF
v_gene: TRBV30; j_gene: TRBJ1-6; abundance: -; d_gene: TRBD1; CDR3nt: TGTGCCTGGAGTTTCCCACAGGGGGTAAATTCACCCCTCCACTTT; CDR3aa: CAWSFPQGVNSPLHF
v_gene: TRBV7-5; j_gene: TRBJ2-7; abundance: -; d_gene: -; CDR3nt: TGTGTCAGAAGACCCACTGTCCCCAAACAGGACAGGGTATTCTACGAGCAGTACTTC; CDR3aa: CVRRPTVPKQDRVFYEQYF
v_gene: TRBV6-5; j_gene: TRBJ1-4; abundance: -; d_gene: -; CDR3nt: TGTGCCACTACCCAGGGAAGCCGGTCTGATGAAAAACTGTTTTTT; CDR3aa: CATTQGSRSDEKLFF
v_gene: TRBV3-1/TRBV3-2; j_gene: TRBJ2-1; abundance: -; d_gene: TRBD2; CDR3nt: TGTGCCAGCAGGGACTGGGAGGGAGAGAATGAGCAGTTCTTC; CDR3aa: CASRDWEGENEQFF
v_gene: TRBV9; j_gene: TRBJ2-5; abundance: -; d_gene: -; CDR3nt: TGTGCCAGCAGCGTAGGGGGCGTGGGCCAAGAGACCCAGTACTTC; CDR3aa: CASSVGGVGQETQYF
v_gene: TRBV24-1; j_gene: TRBJ2-5; abundance: -; d_gene: TRBD1; CDR3nt: TGTGCCACCAGTGACTCCGGACAGGGATCGTACCAAGAGACCCAGTACTTC; CDR3aa: CATSDSGQGSYQETQYF
v_gene: TRBV7-2; j_gene: TRBJ2-7; abundance: -; d_gene: TRBD2; CDR3nt: TGTGCCAGCAGCTTAGGGCGGGGGGCCTACGAGCAGTACTTC; CDR3aa: CASSLGRGAYEQYF
v_gene: TRBV2; j_gene: TRBJ1-1; abundance: few; d_gene: -; CDR3nt: TGTGCCAGCAGTGATCCAGGCACAGCGAACACTGAAGCTTTCTTT; CDR3aa: CASSDPGTANTEAFF
v_gene: TRBV9; j_gene: TRBJ1-1; abundance: few; d_gene: -; CDR3nt: TGTGCCAGCAGCAGGGGGACGGAAGACACTGAAGCTTTCTTT; CDR3aa: CASSRGTEDTEAFF
v_gene: TRBV18; j_gene: TRBJ2-3; abundance: -; d_gene: TRBD2; CDR3nt: TGTGCCAGCTCAGACGAGCGGGGAGGGAGCACAGATACGCAGTATTTT; CDR3aa: CASSDERGGSTDTQYF
v_gene: TRBV11-2; j_gene: TRBJ1-6; abundance: -; d_gene: -; CDR3nt: TGTGCCAGCAGCTTAGGTGGTTTGGGCGGGCTGGGGTCACCCCTCCACTTT; CDR3aa: CASSLGGLGGLGSPLHF
v_gene: TRBV5-1; j_gene: TRBJ2-3; abundance: -; d_gene: -; CDR3nt: TGCGCCAGCAGCTTGGCGCCCCTCGAAGGGGGGGCGACAGATACGCAGTATTTT; CDR3aa: CASSLAPLEGGATDTQYF
v_gene: TRBV4-2; j_gene: TRBJ2-1; abundance: -; d_gene: TRBD2; CDR3nt: TGTGCCAGCAGCCAAGAACCAGCGGGGGGGTACAATGAGCAGTTCTTC; CDR3aa: CASSQEPAGGYNEQFF
v_gene: TRBV6-6; j_gene: TRBJ2-7; abundance: -; d_gene: -; CDR3nt: TGTGCCAGCAGGGGCGGAGGTCGCTCCTACGAGCAGTACTTC; CDR3aa: CASRGGGRSYEQYF
v_gene: TRBV28; j_gene: TRBJ1-3; abundance: few; d_gene: -; CDR3nt: TGTGCCAGCAGCCTGGGAGGAGGGCAGGGCTCTGGAAACACCATATATTTT; CDR3aa: CASSLGGGQGSGNTIYF
v_gene: TRBV5-1; j_gene: TRBJ1-1; abundance: -; d_gene: -; CDR3nt: TGCGCCAGCAGCTTAGGAGAGCCGAACACTGAAGCTTTCTTT; CDR3aa: CASSLGEPNTEAFF
v_gene: TRBV12-3/TRBV12-4; j_gene: TRBJ2-5; abundance: -; d_gene: -; CDR3nt: TGTGCCAGCAGTTTTCACGGAGAGACCCAGTACTTC; CDR3aa: CASSFHGETQYF
v_gene: TRBV11-2; j_gene: TRBJ1-6; abundance: -; d_gene: -; CDR3nt: TGTGCCAGCAGCTTAGTACAGGGTTATAATTCACCCCTCCACTTT; CDR3aa: CASSLVQGYNSPLHF
v_gene: TRBV5-4; j_gene: TRBJ2-3; abundance: few; d_gene: TRBD2; CDR3nt: TGTGCCAGCAGCTCATGGACTAGCGGGAGCACAGATACGCAGTATTTT; CDR3aa: CASSSWTSGSTDTQYF
v_gene: TRBV18; j_gene: TRBJ2-5; abundance: -; d_gene: TRBD1; CDR3nt: TGTGCCAGCTCACCGACAGGGGCTTCAGGGGAGACCCAGTACTTC; CDR3aa: CASSPTGASGETQYF